This is a list of T cell receptor beta chains from one sample in a study of shared clonotypes between healthy human individuals. The repertoire was sequenced with immunoSEQ multiplex PCR; TCRdb's copy has only in-frame clones and lacks some. The table records approximately 2,000,000 clones, around 93% of them present only once. Sequencing was done on a sample of naive CD8+ T cells from PBMCs. These receptors came from a man aged 18 to 29 in good health. Some clones in this sample may be carry-over from other donors' samples. CDR3s include the opening cysteine and the closing phenylalanine or tryptophan. A D gene is named only where the DNA matches it firmly. Not every row has a clone size; where given, it reads once, few, many or a size class.

>NA|TRBV9|TRBJ2-1|TRBD2
TGTGCCAGCAGCGGTAGCGGGAGTAAAGGCAATGAGCAGTTCTTC
CASSGSGSKGNEQFF
>NA|TRBV28|TRBJ1-4|TRBD1
TGTGCCAGCAGCAAAACAGGGGGCCTAGGTAATGAAAAACTGTTTTTT
CASSKTGGLGNEKLFF
>NA|TRBV5-6|TRBJ2-7|NA
TGTGCCAGCAGCTTGGGGGTTTTGGACGCGCAGTACTTC
CASSLGVLDAQYF
>NA|TRBV28|TRBJ1-2|TRBD1
TGTGCCAGCAGTTTCTTCCCCCCCGGACAGGGGGACTATGGCTACACCTTC
CASSFFPPGQGDYGYTF
>NA|TRBV5-1|TRBJ2-5|NA
TGCGCCAGCAGCTTGGACAAACCATCAGAGACCCAGTACTTC
CASSLDKPSETQYF
>NA|TRBV5-1|TRBJ1-3|NA
TGCGCCAGCAGCTTGGATCGTCCTCACTCTGGAAACACCATATATTTT
CASSLDRPHSGNTIYF
>NA|TRBV7-8|TRBJ2-4|TRBD2
TGTGCCAGCAGCTTGTACGTCTCCCGGGGGGACATTCAGTACTTC
CASSLYVSRGDIQYF
>NA|TRBV27|TRBJ2-7|TRBD2
TGTGCCAGCAGTTTACGGGGGCTAGCGGGAGGAACAGGCTACGAGCAGTACTTC
CASSLRGLAGGTGYEQYF
>NA|TRBV5-5|TRBJ2-7|NA
TGTGCCAGCAGCACCTGGGACGCAACTTTTACACACTTC
CASSTWDATFTHF
>NA|TRBV6-5|TRBJ2-7|NA
TGTGCCAGCAGCTACAGGGACGGCTACGAGCAGTACTTC
CASSYRDGYEQYF
>NA|TRBV5-6|TRBJ2-7|NA
TGTGCCAGCAGCTTGGAAGGATCCGTACCCATCTACGAGCAGTACTTC
CASSLEGSVPIYEQYF
>few|TRBV7-9|TRBJ1-1|NA
TGTGCCAGCAGCGGGCTGCTGAACACTGAAGCTTTCTTT
CASSGLLNTEAFF
>NA|TRBV15|TRBJ2-5|NA
TGTGCCACCAGCAGTTCTCCTGAAGAGACCCAGTACTTC
CATSSSPEETQYF
>NA|TRBV5-1|TRBJ2-1|NA
TGCGCCAGCAGAGGCCGGGAGTCCCACAATGAGCAGTTCTTC
CASRGRESHNEQFF
>NA|TRBV12-5|TRBJ2-1|NA
TGTGCTAGTGGTTTGGGGGACGGCTACAATGAGCAGTTCTTC
CASGLGDGYNEQFF
>NA|TRBV7-2|TRBJ2-7|TRBD2
TGTGCCAGCAGCTTAGTTCCGGGAGGGTCCTACGAGCAGTACTTC
CASSLVPGGSYEQYF
>NA|TRBV7-9|TRBJ1-2|NA
TGTGCCAGCAGCTCAGGGGCAGTCTATGGCTACACCTTC
CASSSGAVYGYTF
>NA|TRBV9|TRBJ1-1|NA
TGTGCCAGCGACCAGGGGAGGATTGGCACTGAAGCTTTCTTT
CASDQGRIGTEAFF
>NA|TRBV7-8|TRBJ1-1|NA
TGTGCCAGCAGCGCCCGAACTGGACGGATGAACACTGAAGCTTTCTTT
CASSARTGRMNTEAFF
>NA|TRBV5-4|TRBJ2-7|TRBD1
TGTGCCAGCAGGTATGAGGGGGCGTACGAGCAGTACTTC
CASRYEGAYEQYF
>NA|TRBV11-1|TRBJ2-5|NA
TGTGCCAGCAGCTCAAGGACAGAAGAGACCCAGTACTTC
CASSSRTEETQYF
>NA|TRBV27|TRBJ2-1|NA
TGTGCCAGCAGTTATCCAGACAATGAGCAGTTCTTC
CASSYPDNEQFF
>once|TRBV5-1|TRBJ2-7|NA
TGCGCCAGCAGCCTTACCACAGAGTACGAGCAGTACTTC
CASSLTTEYEQYF
>NA|TRBV7-8|TRBJ2-3|TRBD1
TGTGCCAGCAGCTTGGAGGGACAGGGAACAGATACGCAGTATTTT
CASSLEGQGTDTQYF
>NA|TRBV7-2|TRBJ2-1|NA
TGTGCCAGCAGCCGCCGAGGGACCAATGAGCAGTTCTTC
CASSRRGTNEQFF
>NA|TRBV28|TRBJ1-4|NA
TGTGCCAGCAGTTTATCTAGTCGCAGGTCTGGAGAAAAACTGTTTTTT
CASSLSSRRSGEKLFF
>NA|TRBV19|TRBJ2-1|TRBD1
TGTGCCAGTTGTGGACAGGCTTCCTACAATGAGCAGTTCTTC
CASCGQASYNEQFF
>once|TRBV5-6|TRBJ2-3|NA
TGTGCCAGCAGCGGTATGGGCCTTGGGGGCCGCACAGATACGCAGTATTTT
CASSGMGLGGRTDTQYF
>NA|TRBV7-2|TRBJ2-1|TRBD1
TGTGCCAGCAGCTTCCCCGGGACAGGACTTTTAGATGAGCAGTTCTTC
CASSFPGTGLLDEQFF
>NA|TRBV27|TRBJ2-7|TRBD1
TGTGCCAGCAGCTGGACAGGGAGCTACGAGCAGTACTTC
CASSWTGSYEQYF
>NA|TRBV5-4|TRBJ2-3|NA
TGTGCCAGCAGCTTCCGGAGGGAGCAACCACTTTCCGATACGCAGTATTTT
CASSFRREQPLSDTQYF
>NA|TRBV7-9|TRBJ2-1|TRBD2
TGTGCCAGCAGCTTTAAGCGGGATAATCAGTTCTTC
CASSFKRDNQFF
>NA|TRBV11-2|TRBJ1-4|NA
TGTGCCAGCAGCTTAGTAGGTCTGACAGTATCTAATGAAAAACTGTTTTTT
CASSLVGLTVSNEKLFF
>NA|TRBV28|TRBJ1-1|NA
TGTGCCAGCAGGCGAGGGGCTCCGAACACTGAAGCTTTCTTT
CASRRGAPNTEAFF
>NA|TRBV28|TRBJ2-1|TRBD2
TGTGCCAGCAGTTTACGACTAGCGGGTGTTTACAATGAGCAGTTCTTC
CASSLRLAGVYNEQFF
>once|TRBV30|TRBJ1-1|NA
TGTGCCTGGTCCCAGGGAAACACTGAAGCTTTCTTT
CAWSQGNTEAFF
>NA|TRBV28|TRBJ1-5|TRBD1
TGTGCCAGCAGGATACAGGGGAATCAGCCCCAGCATTTT
CASRIQGNQPQHF
>NA|TRBV9|TRBJ2-1|NA
TGTGCCAGCGCCCCAAATGGGGATGAGCAGTTCTTC
CASAPNGDEQFF
>few|TRBV5-1|TRBJ1-1|TRBD1
TGCGCCAGCAGCGGGGGGACAGGTCTAAACACTGAAGCTTTCTTT
CASSGGTGLNTEAFF
>NA|TRBV2|TRBJ2-5|NA
TGTGCTATATCTGCGCGCGGTCACGAGACCCAGTACTTC
CAISARGHETQYF
>once|TRBV19|TRBJ2-2|NA
TGTGCCAGTAGTCCCGGGGCGGGCGCGAACACCGGGGAGCTGTTTTTT
CASSPGAGANTGELFF
>NA|TRBV15|TRBJ1-5|NA
TGTGCCACCAGCAGGCGTACAGGGTCTGGGGATCAGCCCCAGCATTTT
CATSRRTGSGDQPQHF
>once|TRBV29-1|TRBJ1-2|NA
TGCAGCGTTGTATCAGGGGTTGGCTACACCTTC
CSVVSGVGYTF
>NA|TRBV25-1|TRBJ1-2|TRBD1
TGTGCCAGCAGCCCAGGGGGCGCGATCTATGGCTACACCTTC
CASSPGGAIYGYTF
>NA|TRBV28|TRBJ2-5|TRBD2
TGTGCCAGCATCCTTGGGGGACTACAAGAGACCCAGTACTTC
CASILGGLQETQYF
>few|TRBV6-4|TRBJ2-1|NA
TGTGCCAGCAGTGACGGGTACAATGAGCAGTTCTTC
CASSDGYNEQFF
>NA|TRBV5-1|TRBJ1-2|TRBD1
TGCGCCAGCAGCTTGCCATCCGGGACAGCTACAAACTATGGCTACACCTTC
CASSLPSGTATNYGYTF
>NA|TRBV9|TRBJ2-7|NA
TGTGCCAGCAGCGACCGGGTGGAGGATTCTTACGAGCAGTACTTC
CASSDRVEDSYEQYF
>once|TRBV6-5|TRBJ1-2|NA
TGTGCCAGCAGTTATAGCGCCAACTATGGCTACACCTTC
CASSYSANYGYTF
>once|TRBV6-5|TRBJ2-5|TRBD1
TGTGCCAGCAGACACCGGGACAGGCGAGAGACCCAGTACTTC
CASRHRDRRETQYF
>NA|TRBV6-1|TRBJ1-5|TRBD1
TGTGCCAGCAGTGAACGTGTGACAGGGAGGTTATGGCAGCCCCAGCATTTT
CASSERVTGRLWQPQHF
>NA|TRBV29-1|TRBJ2-1|NA
TGCAGCGTTCGCCCCACGGGGAACAGGCACAATGAGCAGTTCTTC
CSVRPTGNRHNEQFF
>once|TRBV27|TRBJ2-5|TRBD1
TGTGCCAGCAGCGTTCTGGGACAGGGGTACGAGACCCAGTACTTC
CASSVLGQGYETQYF
>NA|TRBV21-1|TRBJ1-5|NA
TGTGCCAGCTTTTTTTTAGACAGGGGCGAGCTATGTAGCAATCAGCCCCAGCATTTT
CASFFLDRGELCSNQPQHF
>NA|TRBV27|TRBJ1-5|NA
TGTGCCAGCAGTCTCGGACCCCTCTGGGGTCAGCCCCAGCATTTT
CASSLGPLWGQPQHF